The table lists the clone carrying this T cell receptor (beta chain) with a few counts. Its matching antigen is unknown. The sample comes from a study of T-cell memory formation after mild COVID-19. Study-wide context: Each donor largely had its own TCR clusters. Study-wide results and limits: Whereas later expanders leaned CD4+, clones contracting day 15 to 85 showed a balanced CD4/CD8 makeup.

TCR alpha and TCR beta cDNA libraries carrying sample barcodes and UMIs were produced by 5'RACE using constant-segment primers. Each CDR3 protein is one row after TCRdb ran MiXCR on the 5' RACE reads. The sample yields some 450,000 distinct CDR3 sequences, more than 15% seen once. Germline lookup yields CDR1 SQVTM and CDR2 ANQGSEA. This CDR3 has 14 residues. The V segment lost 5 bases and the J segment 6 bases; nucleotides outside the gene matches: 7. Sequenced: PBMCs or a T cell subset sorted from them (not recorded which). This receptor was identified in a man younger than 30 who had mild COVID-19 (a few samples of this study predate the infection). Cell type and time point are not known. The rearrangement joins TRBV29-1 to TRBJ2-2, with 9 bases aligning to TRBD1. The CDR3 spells CSVTADRGAGELFF. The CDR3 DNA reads TGCAGCGTTACAGCGGACAGGGGTGCCGGGGAGCTGTTTTTT.